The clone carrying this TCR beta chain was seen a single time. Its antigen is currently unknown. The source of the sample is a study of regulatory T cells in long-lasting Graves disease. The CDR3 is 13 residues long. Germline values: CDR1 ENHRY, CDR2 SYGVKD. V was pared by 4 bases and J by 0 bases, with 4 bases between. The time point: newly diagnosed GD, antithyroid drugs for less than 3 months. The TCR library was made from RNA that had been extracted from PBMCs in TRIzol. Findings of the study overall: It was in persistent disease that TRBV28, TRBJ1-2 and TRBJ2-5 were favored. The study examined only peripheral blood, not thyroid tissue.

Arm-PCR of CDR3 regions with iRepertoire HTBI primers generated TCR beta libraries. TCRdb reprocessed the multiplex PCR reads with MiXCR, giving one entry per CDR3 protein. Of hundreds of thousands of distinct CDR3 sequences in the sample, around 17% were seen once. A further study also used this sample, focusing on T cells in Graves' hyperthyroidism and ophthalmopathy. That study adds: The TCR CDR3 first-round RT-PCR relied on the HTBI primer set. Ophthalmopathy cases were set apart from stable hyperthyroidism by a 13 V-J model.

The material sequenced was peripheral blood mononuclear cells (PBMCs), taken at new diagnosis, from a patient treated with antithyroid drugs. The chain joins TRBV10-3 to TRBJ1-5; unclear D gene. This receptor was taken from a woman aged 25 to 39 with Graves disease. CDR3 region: CAISVDSNQPQHF. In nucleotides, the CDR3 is TGTGCCATCAGTGTGGATAGCAATCAGCCCCAGCATTTT.